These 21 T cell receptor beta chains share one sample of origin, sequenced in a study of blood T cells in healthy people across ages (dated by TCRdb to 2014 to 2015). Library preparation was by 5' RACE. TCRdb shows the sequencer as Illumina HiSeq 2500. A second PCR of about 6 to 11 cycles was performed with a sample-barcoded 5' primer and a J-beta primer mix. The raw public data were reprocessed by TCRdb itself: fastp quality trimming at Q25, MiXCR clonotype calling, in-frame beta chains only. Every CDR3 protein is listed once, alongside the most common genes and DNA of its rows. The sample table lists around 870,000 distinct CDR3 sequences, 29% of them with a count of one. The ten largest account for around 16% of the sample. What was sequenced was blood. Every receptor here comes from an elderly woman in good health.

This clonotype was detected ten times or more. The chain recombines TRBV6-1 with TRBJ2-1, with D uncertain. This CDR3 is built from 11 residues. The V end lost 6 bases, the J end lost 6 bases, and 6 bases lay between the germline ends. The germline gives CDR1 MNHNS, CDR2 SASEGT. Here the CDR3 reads CASRWGNEQFF. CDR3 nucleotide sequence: TGTGCCAGCAGGTGGGGCAATGAGCAGTTCTTC.

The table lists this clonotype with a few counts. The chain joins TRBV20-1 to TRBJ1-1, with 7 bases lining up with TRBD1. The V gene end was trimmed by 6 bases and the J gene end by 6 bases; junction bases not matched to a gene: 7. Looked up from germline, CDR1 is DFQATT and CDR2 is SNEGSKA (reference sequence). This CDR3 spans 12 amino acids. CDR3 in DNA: TGCAGTGCCACTGACAGGGACGCTGAAGCTTTCTTT. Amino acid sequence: CSATDRDAEAFF.

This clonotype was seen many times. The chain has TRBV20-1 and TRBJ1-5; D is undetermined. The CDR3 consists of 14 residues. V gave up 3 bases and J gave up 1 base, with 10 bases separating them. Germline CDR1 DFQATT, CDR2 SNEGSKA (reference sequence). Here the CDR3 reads CSASQPRSNQPQHF. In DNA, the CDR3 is TGCAGTGCTAGTCAGCCTAGGAGCAATCAGCCCCAGCATTTT.

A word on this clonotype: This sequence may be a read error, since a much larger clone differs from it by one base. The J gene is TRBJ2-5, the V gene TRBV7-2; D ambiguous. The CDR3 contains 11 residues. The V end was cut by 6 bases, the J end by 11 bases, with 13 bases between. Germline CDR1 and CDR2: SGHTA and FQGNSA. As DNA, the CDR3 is TGTGCCAGCAGTAGGGCCCTTGAGCAGTACTTC. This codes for CASSRALEQYF.

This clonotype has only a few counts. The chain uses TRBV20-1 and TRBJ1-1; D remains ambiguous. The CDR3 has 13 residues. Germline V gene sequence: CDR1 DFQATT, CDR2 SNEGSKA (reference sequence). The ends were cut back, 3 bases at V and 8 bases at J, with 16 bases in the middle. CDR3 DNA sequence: TGCAGTGCTAGGAGGTTTTCCAGCGCGGAAGCTTTCTTT. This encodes CSARRFSSAEAFF.

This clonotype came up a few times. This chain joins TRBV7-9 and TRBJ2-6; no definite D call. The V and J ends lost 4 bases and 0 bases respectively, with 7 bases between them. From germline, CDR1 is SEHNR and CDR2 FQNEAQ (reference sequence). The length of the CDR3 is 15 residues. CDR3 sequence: CASSSLVSGANVLTF. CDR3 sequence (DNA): TGTGCCAGCAGCTCACTGGTCTCTGGGGCCAACGTCCTGACTTTC.

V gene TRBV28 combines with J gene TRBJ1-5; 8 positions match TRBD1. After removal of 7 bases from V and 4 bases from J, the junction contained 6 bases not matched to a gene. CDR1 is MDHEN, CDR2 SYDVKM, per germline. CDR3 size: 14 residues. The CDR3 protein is CASTGGAQNQPQHF. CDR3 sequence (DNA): TGTGCCAGCACAGGGGGCGCGCAGAATCAGCCCCAGCATTTT.

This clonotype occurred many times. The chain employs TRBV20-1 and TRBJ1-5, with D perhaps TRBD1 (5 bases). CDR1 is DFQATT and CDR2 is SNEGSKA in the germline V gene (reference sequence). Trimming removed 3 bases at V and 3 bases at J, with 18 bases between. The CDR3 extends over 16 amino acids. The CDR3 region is CSAREGRSLLNQPQHF. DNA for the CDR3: TGCAGTGCTAGGGAGGGACGGTCCCTTCTCAATCAGCCCCAGCATTTT.

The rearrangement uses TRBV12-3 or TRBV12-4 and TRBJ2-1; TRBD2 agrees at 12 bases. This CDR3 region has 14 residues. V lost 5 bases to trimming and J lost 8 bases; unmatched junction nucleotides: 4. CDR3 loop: CASSPSGRADEQFF. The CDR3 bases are TGTGCCAGCAGTCCTAGCGGGAGGGCCGATGAGCAGTTCTTC.

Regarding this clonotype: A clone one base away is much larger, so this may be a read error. The CDR3 DNA reads TGTGCCAGCAGTCGGGTGCAGGGGGCGCGCGGCGTGTATGGCTACACCTTC. Protein product: CASSRVQGARGVYGYTF. V and J are TRBV12-3 or TRBV12-4 and TRBJ1-2; TRBD1 aligns across 8 bases. J lost 5 bases, V lost 5 bases, and 16 bases had no gene match. CDR3 length: 17 amino acids.

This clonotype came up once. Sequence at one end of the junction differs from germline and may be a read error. The CDR3 bases are TGTGCCACCAGCAGAGATCTAGACACCGGGGAGCGGTTTTTT. Amino acid sequence: CATSRDLDTGERFF. The chain employs TRBV15 and TRBJ2-2; D perhaps matches TRBD2 (5 bases). Germline V gene lookup returns CDR1 LNHNV and CDR2 YYDKDF (reference sequence). This CDR3 comprises 14 residues.

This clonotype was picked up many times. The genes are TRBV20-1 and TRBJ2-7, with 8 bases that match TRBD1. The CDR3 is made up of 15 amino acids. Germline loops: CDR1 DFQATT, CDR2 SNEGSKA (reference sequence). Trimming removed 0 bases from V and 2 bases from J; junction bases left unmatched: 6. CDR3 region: CSARDRGTGPYEQYF. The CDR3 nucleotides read TGCAGTGCTAGAGATCGAGGGACAGGACCCTACGAGCAGTACTTC.

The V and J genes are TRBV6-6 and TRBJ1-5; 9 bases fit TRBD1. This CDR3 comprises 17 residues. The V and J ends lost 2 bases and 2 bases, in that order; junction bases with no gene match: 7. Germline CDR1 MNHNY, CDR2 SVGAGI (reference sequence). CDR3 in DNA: TGTGCCAGCAGTTACCGACAGGGGGGCGGCGGCAATCAGCCCCAGCATTTT. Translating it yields CASSYRQGGGGNQPQHF.

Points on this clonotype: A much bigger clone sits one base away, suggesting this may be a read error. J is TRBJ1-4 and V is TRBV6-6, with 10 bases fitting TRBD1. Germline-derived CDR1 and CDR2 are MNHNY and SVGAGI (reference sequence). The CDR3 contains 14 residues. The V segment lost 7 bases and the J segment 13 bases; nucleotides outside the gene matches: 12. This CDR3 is CASNNRQGANSLFF. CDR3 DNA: TGTGCCAGCAACAACCGACAGGGGGCGAATTCACTGTTTTTT.

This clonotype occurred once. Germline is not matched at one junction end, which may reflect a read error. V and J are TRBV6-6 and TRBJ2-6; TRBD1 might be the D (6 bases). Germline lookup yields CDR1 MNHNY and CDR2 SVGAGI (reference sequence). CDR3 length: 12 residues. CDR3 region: CANRAGANVRTF. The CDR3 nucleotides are TGTGCCAACAGGGCCGGGGCCAACGTCCGGACTTTC.

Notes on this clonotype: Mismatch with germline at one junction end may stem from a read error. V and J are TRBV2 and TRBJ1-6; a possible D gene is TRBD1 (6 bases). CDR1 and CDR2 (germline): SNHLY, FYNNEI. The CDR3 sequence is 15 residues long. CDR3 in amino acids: CASGDRGPYNSPLHF. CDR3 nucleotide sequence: TGTGCCAGCGGTGATCGGGGGCCCTATAATTCACCCCTCCACTTT.

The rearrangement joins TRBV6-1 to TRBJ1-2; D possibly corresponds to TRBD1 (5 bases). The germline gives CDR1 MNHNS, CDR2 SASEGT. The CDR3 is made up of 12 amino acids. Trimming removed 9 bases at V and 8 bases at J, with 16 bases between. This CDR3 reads CASQRDGVGYTF. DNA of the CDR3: TGTGCCAGTCAAAGGGACGGGGTCGGCTACACCTTC.

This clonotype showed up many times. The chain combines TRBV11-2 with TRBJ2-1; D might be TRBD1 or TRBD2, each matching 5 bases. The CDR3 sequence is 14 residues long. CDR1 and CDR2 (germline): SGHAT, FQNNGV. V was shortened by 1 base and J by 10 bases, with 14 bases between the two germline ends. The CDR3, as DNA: TGTGCCAGCAGCTTAGGGGGACCCCGTGGAGAGCAGTTCTTC. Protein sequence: CASSLGGPRGEQFF.

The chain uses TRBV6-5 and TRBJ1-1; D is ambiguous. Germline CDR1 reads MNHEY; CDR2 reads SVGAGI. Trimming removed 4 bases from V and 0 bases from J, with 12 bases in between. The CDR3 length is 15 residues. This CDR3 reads CASSSTFRMNTEAFF. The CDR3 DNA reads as TGTGCCAGCAGTTCCACGTTCAGAATGAACACTGAAGCTTTCTTT.

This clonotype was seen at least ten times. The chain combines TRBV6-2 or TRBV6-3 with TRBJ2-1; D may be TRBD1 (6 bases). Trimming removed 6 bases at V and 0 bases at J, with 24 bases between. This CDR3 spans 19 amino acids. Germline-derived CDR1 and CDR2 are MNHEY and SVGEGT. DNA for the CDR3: TGTGCCAGCAGCACGTCTACAGGGTTCTCAGGTAGCTCCTACAATGAGCAGTTCTTC. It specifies CASSTSTGFSGSSYNEQFF.

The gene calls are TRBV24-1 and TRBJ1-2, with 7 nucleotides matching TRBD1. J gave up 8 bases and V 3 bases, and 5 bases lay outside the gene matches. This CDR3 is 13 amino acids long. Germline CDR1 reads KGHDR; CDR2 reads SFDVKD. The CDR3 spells CATSDDRARGYTF. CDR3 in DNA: TGTGCCACCAGTGATGACAGGGCGAGGGGCTACACCTTC.